This entry describes one TCR beta chain. Its antigen remains unidentified. Exclusion covered patients with other autoimmune diseases or uncontrolled infections (as well as pregnancy or lactation). Diagnosis was based on clinical symptoms, serum thyroxine, TRAb, thyroid ultrasound and orbital computed tomography. This sample is part of a study of Graves' ophthalmopathy and Graves' hyperthyroidism. Whole-study results and caveats: Stable hyperthyroidism and ophthalmopathy were told apart by a 13-signature model, which achieved 85% to 90% sensitivity and over 65% specificity.

RNA transcripts yielded amplified TCR beta CDR3 regions. Following a first-round RT-PCR that used HTBI primers, a second-round multiplex PCR was carried out. TCRdb analysed the multiplex PCR reads with MiXCR anew, one entry per CDR3 protein. The sample yields roughly 1.1 million distinct CDR3 sequences, about two fifths seen once. CDR1 is LGHNA and CDR2 is YSLEER in the germline V gene. V shed 4 bases and J 2 bases; nucleotides not matched to a gene: 7. CDR3 length equals 15 residues. V gene TRBV4-3 combines with J gene TRBJ1-1, with TRBD1 matching over 7 bases. The TCR originated in an adult man with Graves' hyperthyroidism. Material for sequencing was peripheral blood or thyroid tissue (not recorded which). Here the CDR3 reads CASSRIWDRNTEAFF. The CDR3 DNA follows: TGCGCCAGCAGCCGTATTTGGGACAGAAACACTGAAGCTTTCTTT.